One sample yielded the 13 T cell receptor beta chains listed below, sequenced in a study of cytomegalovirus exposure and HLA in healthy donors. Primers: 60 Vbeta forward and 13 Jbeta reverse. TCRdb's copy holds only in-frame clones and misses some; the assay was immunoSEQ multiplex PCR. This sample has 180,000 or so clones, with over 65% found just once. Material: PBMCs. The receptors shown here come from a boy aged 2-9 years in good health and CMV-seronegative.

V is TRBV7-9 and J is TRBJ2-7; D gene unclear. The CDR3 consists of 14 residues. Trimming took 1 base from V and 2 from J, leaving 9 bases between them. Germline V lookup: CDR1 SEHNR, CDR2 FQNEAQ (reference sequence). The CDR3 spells CASSLGFQTYEQYF. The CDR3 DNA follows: TGTGCCAGCAGCTTAGGGTTCCAGACCTACGAGCAGTACTTC.

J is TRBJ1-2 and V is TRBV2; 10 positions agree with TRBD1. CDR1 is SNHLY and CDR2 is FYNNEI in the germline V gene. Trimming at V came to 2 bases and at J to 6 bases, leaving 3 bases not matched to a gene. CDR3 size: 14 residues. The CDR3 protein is CASSERTGGHGYTF. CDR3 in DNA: TGTGCCAGCAGTGAAAGGACAGGGGGGCATGGCTACACCTTC. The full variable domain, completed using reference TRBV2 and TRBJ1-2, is EPEVTQTPSHQVTQMGQEVILRCVPISNHLYFYWYRQILGQKVEFLVSFYNNEISEKSEIFDDQFSVERPDGSNFTLKIRSTKLEDSAMYFCASSERTGGHGYTFGSGTRLTVV.

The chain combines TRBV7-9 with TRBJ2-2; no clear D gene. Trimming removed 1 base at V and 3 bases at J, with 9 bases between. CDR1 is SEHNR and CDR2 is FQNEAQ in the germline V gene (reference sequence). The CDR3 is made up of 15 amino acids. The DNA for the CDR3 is TGTGCCAGCAGCTTAGAGCACGAGTACACCGGGGAGCTGTTTTTT. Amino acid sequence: CASSLEHEYTGELFF. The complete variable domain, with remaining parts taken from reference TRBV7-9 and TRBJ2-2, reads DTGVSQNPRHKITKRGQNVTFRCDPISEHNRLYWYRQTLGQGPEFLTYFQNEAQLEKSRLLSDRFSAERPKGSFSTLEIQRTEQGDSAMYLCASSLEHEYTGELFFGEGSRLTVL.

CDR3 sequence: CSVDRGTDTQYF. The CDR3 nucleotides read TGCAGCGTTGACAGGGGCACAGATACGCAGTATTTT. The rearrangement joins TRBV29-1 to TRBJ2-3; D possibly corresponds to TRBD1 (5 bases). This CDR3 is built from 12 residues. In germline, CDR1 is SQVTM, CDR2 ANQGSEA. V lost 3 bases and J 1 base, leaving 5 bases between the germline ends.

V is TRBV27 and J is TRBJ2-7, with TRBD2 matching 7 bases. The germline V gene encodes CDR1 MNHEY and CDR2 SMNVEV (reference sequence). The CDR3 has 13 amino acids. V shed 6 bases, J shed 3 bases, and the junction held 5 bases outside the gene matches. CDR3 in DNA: TGTGCCAGCAGCCTCGGGAGGAACTACGAGCAGTACTTC. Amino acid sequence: CASSLGRNYEQYF.

The CDR3 sequence: CASSLRGVNTEAFF. CDR3 nucleotide sequence: TGCGCCAGCAGCCTCAGGGGGGTGAACACTGAAGCTTTCTTT. This chain joins TRBV5-1 and TRBJ1-1, with 7 bases identical to TRBD1. The V segment lost 4 bases and the J segment 0 bases; nucleotides outside the gene matches: 3. The CDR3 covers 14 residues. The germline gives CDR1 SGHRS, CDR2 YFSETQ.

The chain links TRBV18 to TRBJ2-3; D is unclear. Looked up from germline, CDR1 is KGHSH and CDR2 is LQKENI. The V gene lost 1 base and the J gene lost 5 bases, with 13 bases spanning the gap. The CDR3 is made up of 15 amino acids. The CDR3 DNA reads TGTGCCAGCTCACCACAGTCCTCCTACGGAGATACGCAGTATTTT. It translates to CASSPQSSYGDTQYF.

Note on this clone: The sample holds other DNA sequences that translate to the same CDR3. CDR3 coding DNA: TGTGCCAGTAGTATCGGGACTGCCACAGATACGCAGTATTTT. Its protein is CASSIGTATDTQYF. The chain links TRBV19 to TRBJ2-3, with D possibly being TRBD2 (6 bases). This CDR3 region has 14 residues. The germline V and J ends were trimmed by 3 bases and 2 bases, with 9 bases remaining between them. CDR1 LNHDA and CDR2 SQIVND come from the germline V gene (reference sequence).

The CDR3 spells CASTPTGQGYEQYF. The CDR3, as DNA: TGCGCCAGCACCCCAACCGGACAGGGCTACGAGCAGTACTTC. The chain carries TRBV10-2 and TRBJ2-5; 8 nucleotides line up with TRBD1. Judging by the DNA end, TRBJ2-7 fits better; the J call may be wrong. Per the germline V gene, CDR1 is WSHSY and CDR2 is SAAADI. This CDR3 is built from 14 residues.

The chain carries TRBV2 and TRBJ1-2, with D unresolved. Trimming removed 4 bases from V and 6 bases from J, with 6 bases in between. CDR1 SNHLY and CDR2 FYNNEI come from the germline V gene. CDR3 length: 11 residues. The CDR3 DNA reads TGTGCCAGCAGTGTTACGGATGGCTACACCTTC. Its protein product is CASSVTDGYTF.

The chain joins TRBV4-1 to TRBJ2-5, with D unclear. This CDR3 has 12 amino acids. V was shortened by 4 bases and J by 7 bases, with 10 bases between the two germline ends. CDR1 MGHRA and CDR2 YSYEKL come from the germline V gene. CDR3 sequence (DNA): TGCGCCAGCAGCCTCCCGCCGGGGACCCAGTACTTC. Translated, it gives CASSLPPGTQYF.

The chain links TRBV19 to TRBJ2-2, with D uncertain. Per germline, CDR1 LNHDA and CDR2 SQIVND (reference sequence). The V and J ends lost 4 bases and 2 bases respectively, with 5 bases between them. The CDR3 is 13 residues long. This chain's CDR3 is CASSSGNTGELFF. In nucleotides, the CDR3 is TGTGCCAGTAGTAGCGGAAACACCGGGGAGCTGTTTTTT.

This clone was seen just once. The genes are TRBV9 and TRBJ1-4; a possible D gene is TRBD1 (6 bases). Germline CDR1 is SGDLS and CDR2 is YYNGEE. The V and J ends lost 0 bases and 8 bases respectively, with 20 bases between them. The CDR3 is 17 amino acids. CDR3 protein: CASSVGDNTIHGEKLFF. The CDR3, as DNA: TGTGCCAGCAGCGTAGGGGACAACACCATACACGGAGAAAAACTGTTTTTT.